This entry lists 27 T cell receptor beta chains sequenced from one sample in a study of OX40 agonist ivuxolimab in advanced cancers. Library prep was done by the immunoSEQ multiplex PCR assay. Sourced from immuneACCESS, this table was stored by TCRdb with only in-frame sequences that have V and J called. A share of the clones is absent; for the studies checked, an unresolved V gene accounts for under half, and the remainder has no known explanation. A total of over 60,000 clones appear in this sample, roughly 87% of them only once. The ten largest clones capture 0.55% to 0.7% of the sample. This material consisted of CD4+ or CD8+ T cells sorted from blood, taken in a trial of the OX40 agonist ivuxolimab. The receptors were gathered from an adult with an advanced solid tumor such as melanoma, head and neck, liver or kidney cancer.

The chain couples TRBV7-2 to TRBJ2-1, with D tentatively TRBD2 (6 bases). The CDR3 length is 15 residues. Trimming took 2 bases from V and 6 from J, leaving 14 bases between them. CDR1 is SGHTA and CDR2 is FQGNSA in the germline V gene. The CDR3 here is CASSLLTRGINEQFF. The CDR3 nucleotides read TGTGCCAGCAGCTTACTGACCCGGGGGATCAATGAGCAGTTCTTC.

The J gene is TRBJ2-5, the V gene TRBV7-8, with unresolved D. From germline, CDR1 is SGHVS and CDR2 FQNEAQ. V was trimmed by 2 bases and J by 3 bases, leaving 10 bases between them. The CDR3 consists of 14 residues. In DNA, the CDR3 is TGTGCCAGCAGCTTATATTCTAGGGAAGAGACCCAGTACTTC. Encoded protein: CASSLYSREETQYF. Using reference TRBV7-8 and TRBJ2-5 for the parts outside the CDR3, the full variable domain is GAGVSQSPRYKVAKRGQDVALRCDPISGHVSLFWYQQALGQGPEFLTYFQNEAQLDKSGLPSDRFFAERPEGSVSTLKIQRTQQEDSAVYLCASSLYSREETQYFGPGTRLLVL.

V gene TRBV4-3 combines with J gene TRBJ1-2; the match to TRBD1 covers 8 bases. The CDR3 runs to 15 residues. The V segment lost 4 bases and the J segment 4 bases; nucleotides outside the gene matches: 8. CDR1 is LGHNA, CDR2 YSLEER, per germline. The DNA of the CDR3 is TGCGCCAGCAGCCCCACGGACAGGGTCTCCTATGGCTACACCTTC. Its protein product is CASSPTDRVSYGYTF.

The chain couples TRBV19 to TRBJ1-1; the D is unclear. V lost 7 bases, J lost 8 bases, and 11 bases lay in between. This CDR3 has 11 residues. Germline CDR1 is LNHDA and CDR2 is SQIVND (reference sequence). CDR3 bases: TGTGCCAGTAAGTCGAGGATAGAAGCTTTCTTT. Its protein product is CASKSRIEAFF.

V is TRBV7-2 and J is TRBJ2-7, with D unresolved. Germline V gene sequence: CDR1 SGHTA, CDR2 FQGNSA. V was pared by 6 bases and J by 0 bases, with 9 bases between. This CDR3 has 13 residues. CDR3 in amino acids: CASSWSSSYEQYF. The CDR3 DNA reads TGTGCCAGCAGTTGGTCCTCCTCCTACGAGCAGTACTTC. Supplemented by reference TRBV7-2 and TRBJ2-7, the full variable domain reads GAGVSQSPSNKVTEKGKDVELRCDPISGHTALYWYRQSLGQGLEFLIYFQGNSAPDKSGLPSDRFSAERTGGSVSTLTIQRTQQEDSAVYLCASSWSSSYEQYFGPGTRLTVT.

The V call is TRBV2, the J call TRBJ2-5; 10 nucleotides agree with TRBD2. CDR3 length: 15 residues. Trimming at V came to 4 bases and at J to 4 bases, leaving 6 bases not matched to a gene. Germline V lookup: CDR1 SNHLY, CDR2 FYNNEI. CDR3 bases: TGTGCCAGCAGTGTTTCTAGCGGGGGCGGAGAGACCCAGTACTTC. It translates to CASSVSSGGGETQYF.

This clone is a singleton in its sample. The chain employs TRBV7-2 and TRBJ2-7, with a weak D call TRBD2 (6 bases). CDR1 is SGHTA, CDR2 FQGNSA, per germline. This CDR3 has 14 amino acids. V was clipped by 6 bases and J by 2 bases, with 14 bases between them. The CDR3 loop is CASSSTWGAYEQYF. CDR3 bases: TGTGCCAGCAGTTCTACCTGGGGGGCCTACGAGCAGTACTTC.

The rearrangement links TRBV7-2 to TRBJ2-5; D not resolved. The V gene's germline CDR1 is SGHTA and CDR2 FQGNSA. The CDR3 runs to 14 residues. V was shortened by 1 base and J by 5 bases, with 11 bases between the two germline ends. The CDR3 DNA sequence: TGTGCCAGCAGCTTAGATATAGTTAGGGAGACCCAGTACTTC. It specifies CASSLDIVRETQYF.

The chain links TRBV19 to TRBJ2-3; 13 bases are shared with TRBD2. Unmatched junction bases numbered 9, after V lost 6 bases and J lost 0 bases. This CDR3 is built from 18 residues. The germline V gene has CDR1 LNHDA and CDR2 SQIVND (reference sequence). The CDR3 DNA reads TGTGCCAGTAGCCGACTAGCGGGGGGCCCGATTAGCACAGATACGCAGTATTTT. Amino acid sequence: CASSRLAGGPISTDTQYF.

V gene TRBV19 combines with J gene TRBJ2-5; 7 bases map to TRBD2. The CDR3 spans 15 residues. CDR1 and CDR2 (germline): LNHDA, SQIVND (reference sequence). J lost 5 bases, V lost 6 bases, and 12 bases had no gene match. Written as DNA, the CDR3 is TGTGCCAGTAGGCCCGGGGGGTCAGGCCGGGAGACCCAGTACTTC. This encodes CASRPGGSGRETQYF.

The genes are TRBV6-6 and TRBJ2-7; D may be TRBD2 (5 bases). Trimming left V 4 bases short and J 4 bases short, with 20 bases between. This CDR3 is 16 amino acids long. Germline assignment: CDR1 MNHNY and CDR2 SVGAGI (reference sequence). Here the CDR3 DNA reads TGTGCCAGCAGTTCCCTCCTCCGGGGAACCCCATACGAGCAGTACTTC. This encodes CASSSLLRGTPYEQYF.

The chain is built from TRBV7-2 and TRBJ2-2, with TRBD2 as a possible D gene (5 bases). In germline, CDR1 is SGHTA, CDR2 FQGNSA. CDR3 length equals 14 residues. With 5 bases removed from V and 6 bases from J, the gap between germline ends came to 13 bases. The CDR3 here is CASSPGVGAGELFF. DNA of the CDR3: TGTGCCAGCAGCCCCGGGGTTGGGGCCGGGGAGCTGTTTTTT.

V and J are TRBV2 and TRBJ2-1; no reliable D call. CDR1 SNHLY and CDR2 FYNNEI come from the germline V gene. V was cut by 5 bases and J by 15 bases, with 14 bases left in between. The CDR3 covers 11 residues. CDR3 in DNA: TGTGCCAGCAGTAGAGACGCCTTTTCGTTCTTC. This encodes CASSRDAFSFF.

The V gene is TRBV6-6, the J gene TRBJ1-5, with 8 bases matching TRBD1. This CDR3 comprises 14 residues. With 5 bases clipped from V and 3 bases from J, the junction kept 3 bases outside the gene matches. The germline CDR1 and CDR2 sequences are MNHNY and SVGAGI (reference sequence). CDR3 sequence reads: CASSGQGYNQPQHF. CDR3 DNA: TGTGCCAGCAGTGGACAGGGTTACAATCAGCCCCAGCATTTT.

CDR3 nucleotide sequence: TGTGCCAGCAGTCTCCGGGACAGCAATCAGCCCCAGCATTTT. This encodes CASSLRDSNQPQHF. This sequence joins TRBV2 and TRBJ1-5; a weak D match, TRBD1 (5 bases). Germline lookup yields CDR1 SNHLY and CDR2 FYNNEI. The V and J ends lost 5 bases and 1 base respectively, with 9 bases between them. The length of the CDR3 is 14 residues.

The chain joins TRBV5-4 to TRBJ2-3; 8 bases match TRBD2. Germline V gene data show CDR1 as SGHNT and CDR2 as YYREEE (reference sequence). The trim removed 3 bases at V and 3 bases at J, leaving 3 bases unmatched. The CDR3 covers 14 residues. This CDR3 is CASSSIAGTDTQYF. The CDR3, as DNA: TGTGCCAGCAGCTCCATAGCGGGGACAGATACGCAGTATTTT.

This chain connects TRBV5-1 to TRBJ2-5, with a possible D match to TRBD1 (6 bases). The end of the DNA aligns better with TRBJ2-7, so the J call may be wrong. CDR3 length: 15 residues. Germline CDR1 is SGHRS and CDR2 is YFSETQ. The CDR3 nucleotides read TGCGCCAGCAGCTCAGGAAATACAGGGATCTACGAGCAGTACTTC. Its translation is CASSSGNTGIYEQYF.

V and J are TRBV6-5 and TRBJ2-7; tentative D call: TRBD1 (8 bases). Germline V gives CDR1 MNHEY, CDR2 SVGAGI. This CDR3 has 16 amino acids. V lost 2 bases to trimming and J lost 1 base, with 15 bases between them. CDR3 region: CASSYHTGGVSYEQYF. Written as DNA, the CDR3 is TGTGCCAGCAGTTACCACACAGGGGGGGTTTCCTACGAGCAGTACTTC.

The chain has TRBV7-2 and TRBJ2-1; D possibly corresponds to TRBD1 (5 bases). Germline V gene sequence: CDR1 SGHTA, CDR2 FQGNSA. This CDR3 comprises 18 residues. V lost 1 base to trimming and J lost 0 bases, with 16 bases between them. As DNA, the CDR3 is TGTGCCAGCAGCTTAGATTCTGTCAGGGCGAGCTCCTACAATGAGCAGTTCTTC. Translated, it gives CASSLDSVRASSYNEQFF.

The V and J genes are TRBV30 and TRBJ1-5; no reliable D call. CDR3 length equals 14 residues. The V and J ends lost 0 bases and 6 bases respectively, with 12 bases between them. Germline CDR1 GTSNPN, CDR2 SVGIG (reference sequence). In DNA form, the CDR3 reads TGTGCCTGGAGTGTACGGTTGGGGTCTCAGCCCCAGCATTTT. Protein sequence: CAWSVRLGSQPQHF.

This clone was counted between two and nine times. This sequence joins TRBV5-4 and TRBJ1-2, with 11 bases matching TRBD1. With V trimmed by 4 bases and J by 8 bases, 10 bases remained unmatched. The length of the CDR3 is 15 residues. Looked up from germline, CDR1 is SGHNT and CDR2 is YYREEE (reference sequence). CDR3 coding DNA: TGTGCCAGCAGCCTTAAAGGACAGGGGGCGCTGGGCTACACCTTC. It codes for CASSLKGQGALGYTF.

The CDR3 loop reads CATRNDRGAYEQYF. The CDR3 region has the DNA TGTGCCACCAGGAACGACAGGGGCGCCTACGAGCAGTACTTC. This chain connects TRBV10-3 to TRBJ2-7; 8 positions agree with TRBD1. J was trimmed by 2 bases and V by 10 bases; bases with no gene match: 10. Germline V gene data show CDR1 as ENHRY and CDR2 as SYGVKD. This CDR3 has 14 residues.

V usage is TRBV4-3 and J usage is TRBJ1-5; unclear D gene. The CDR3 consists of 15 residues. Germline values: CDR1 LGHNA, CDR2 YSLEER. The ends were cut back, 3 bases at V and 0 bases at J, with 9 bases in the middle. CDR3 sequence: CASSQEVYSNQPQHF. The CDR3 nucleotides read TGCGCCAGCAGCCAGGAGGTGTATAGCAATCAGCCCCAGCATTTT.

The chain has TRBV19 and TRBJ2-1; 10 bases line up with TRBD1. The CDR3 is made up of 14 amino acids. V dropped 10 bases and J dropped 5; count of bases not matched to a gene: 8. Germline CDR1 and CDR2: LNHDA and SQIVND (reference sequence). For the CDR3, the DNA is TGTGCCACCGGTTCTGGGACAGGGGACAATGAGCAGTTCTTC. Encoded protein: CATGSGTGDNEQFF.

The gene calls are TRBV6-1 and TRBJ1-1, with a weak D call TRBD1 (6 bases). The CDR3 is 15 residues long. The germline V gene has CDR1 MNHNS and CDR2 SASEGT. The V end was cut by 4 bases, the J end by 5 bases, with 17 bases between. CDR3: CASSVRGLSVTEAFF. The CDR3 DNA sequence: TGTGCCAGCAGTGTGAGGGGGTTGTCGGTAACTGAAGCTTTCTTT.

This chain connects TRBV19 to TRBJ2-5; 9 nucleotides match TRBD1. Trimming removed 5 bases from V and 7 bases from J; junction bases left unmatched: 14. The CDR3 sequence is 16 residues long. Germline CDR1 LNHDA, CDR2 SQIVND (reference sequence). CDR3 region: CASSLPGQGNSGTQYF. The CDR3 bases are TGTGCCAGTAGTTTACCGGGACAGGGAAACTCGGGGACCCAGTACTTC.

The rearrangement joins TRBV6-5 to TRBJ1-6; 7 positions agree with TRBD1. The J segment lost 6 bases and the V segment lost 5 bases, leaving 7 bases of the junction unmatched. Germline V gene lookup returns CDR1 MNHEY and CDR2 SVGAGI. This CDR3 has 15 amino acids. The CDR3 sequence: CASSLRQGLNSPLHF. CDR3 coding DNA: TGTGCCAGCAGTCTGAGACAGGGTCTTAATTCACCCCTCCACTTT.